Following are 4 T cell receptor beta chains from one sample sequenced in a study of shared clonotypes between healthy human individuals. The naive CD8 subset, CD45RO-negative cells positively selected for CCR7, excluded terminally differentiated effector memory CD45RA+ cells. The method was immunoSEQ multiplex PCR; TCRdb's version includes in-frame clones alone and lacks a portion of them. The sample lists 1.5 million to 2.5 million clones; about 95% were seen once. Material for sequencing was naive CD8+ T cells sorted from blood. The receptors were sampled from a man aged 18 to 35 in good health.

This chain connects TRBV5-6 to TRBJ2-5, with TRBD2 matching 8 bases. CDR3 length equals 14 residues. J gave up 5 bases and V 2 bases, and 5 bases lay outside the gene matches. Germline V gives CDR1 SGHDT, CDR2 YYEEEE. The CDR3 reads CASSFSGKGETQYF. CDR3 sequence (DNA): TGTGCCAGCAGCTTTAGCGGGAAGGGCGAGACCCAGTACTTC. The full variable domain, with the rest looked up from reference TRBV5-6 and TRBJ2-5, is DAGVTQSPTHLIKTRGQQVTLRCSPKSGHDTVSWYQQALGQGPQFIFQYYEEEERQRGNFPDRFSGHQFPNYSSELNVNALLLGDSALYLCASSFSGKGETQYFGPGTRLLVL.

V gene TRBV9 combines with J gene TRBJ2-3; D tentatively reads TRBD1 or TRBD2 (5 bases each). Germline V CDR1 and CDR2: SGDLS, YYNGEE. The CDR3 covers 16 residues. V lost 4 bases, J lost 2 bases, and 17 bases lay in between. The CDR3 DNA is TGTGCCAGCAGCATTAACCGGGACGGTGACACAGATACGCAGTATTTT. It translates to CASSINRDGDTDTQYF.

Concerning this clone itself: Other DNA variants within this sample encode the same CDR3. The chain couples TRBV4-1 to TRBJ2-5; D unresolved. CDR3 length equals 16 residues. The germline gives CDR1 MGHRA, CDR2 YSYEKL. The germline V and J ends were trimmed by 0 bases and 2 bases, with 13 bases remaining between them. CDR3 sequence reads: CASSQEVGTLQETQYF. The CDR3, as DNA: TGCGCCAGCAGCCAAGAGGTGGGAACGTTGCAAGAGACCCAGTACTTC.

The chain links TRBV14 to TRBJ2-4; TRBD1 might be the D (6 bases). This CDR3 spans 15 amino acids. Germline CDR1 and CDR2: SGHDN and FVKESK. V lost 7 bases to trimming and J lost 1 base, with 14 bases between them. The CDR3 sequence: CASTPTQGAKNIQYF. CDR3 bases: TGTGCCAGCACCCCGACGCAGGGGGCCAAAAACATTCAGTACTTC.